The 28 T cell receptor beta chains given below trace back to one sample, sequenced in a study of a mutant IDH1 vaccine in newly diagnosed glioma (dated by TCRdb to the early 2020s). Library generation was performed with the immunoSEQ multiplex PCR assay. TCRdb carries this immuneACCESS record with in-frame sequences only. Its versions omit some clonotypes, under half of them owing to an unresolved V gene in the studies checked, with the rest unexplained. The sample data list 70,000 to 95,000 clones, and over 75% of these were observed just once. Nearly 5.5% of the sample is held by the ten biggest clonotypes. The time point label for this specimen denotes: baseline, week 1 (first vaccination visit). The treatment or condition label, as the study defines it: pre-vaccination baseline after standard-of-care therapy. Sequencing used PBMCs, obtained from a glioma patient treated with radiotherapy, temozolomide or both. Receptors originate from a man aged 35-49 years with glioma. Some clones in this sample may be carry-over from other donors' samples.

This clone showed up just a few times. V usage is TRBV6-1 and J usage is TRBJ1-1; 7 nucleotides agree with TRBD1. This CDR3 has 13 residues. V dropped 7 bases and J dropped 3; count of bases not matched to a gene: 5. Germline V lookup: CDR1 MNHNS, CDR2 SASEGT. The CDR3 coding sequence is TGTGCCAGCAAATATACAGGGGACACTGAAGCTTTCTTT. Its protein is CASKYTGDTEAFF.

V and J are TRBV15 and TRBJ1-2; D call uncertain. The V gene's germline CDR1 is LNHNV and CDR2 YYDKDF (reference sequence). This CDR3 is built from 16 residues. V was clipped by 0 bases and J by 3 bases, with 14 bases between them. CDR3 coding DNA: TGTGCCACCAGCAGAGATCGGTCTCGGAGAGACTATGGCTACACCTTC. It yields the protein CATSRDRSRRDYGYTF.

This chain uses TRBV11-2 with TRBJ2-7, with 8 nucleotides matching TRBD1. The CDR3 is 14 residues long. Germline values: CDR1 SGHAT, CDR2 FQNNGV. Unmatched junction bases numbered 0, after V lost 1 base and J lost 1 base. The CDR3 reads CASSLGTGSYEQYF. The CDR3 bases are TGTGCCAGCAGCTTAGGGACAGGGTCCTACGAGCAGTACTTC.

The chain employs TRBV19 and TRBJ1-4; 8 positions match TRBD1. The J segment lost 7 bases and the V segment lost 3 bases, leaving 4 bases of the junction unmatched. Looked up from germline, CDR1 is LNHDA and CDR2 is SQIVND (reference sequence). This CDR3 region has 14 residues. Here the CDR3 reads CASSMGRGREKLFF. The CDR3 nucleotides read TGTGCCAGTAGTATGGGCAGGGGGCGTGAAAAACTGTTTTTT.

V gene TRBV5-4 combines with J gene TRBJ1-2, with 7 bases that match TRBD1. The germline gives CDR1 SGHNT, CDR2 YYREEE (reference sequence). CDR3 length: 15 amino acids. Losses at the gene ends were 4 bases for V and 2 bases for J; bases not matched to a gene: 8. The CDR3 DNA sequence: TGTGCCAGCAGCGGGGACAGAGTGGCCAACTATGGCTACACCTTC. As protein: CASSGDRVANYGYTF.

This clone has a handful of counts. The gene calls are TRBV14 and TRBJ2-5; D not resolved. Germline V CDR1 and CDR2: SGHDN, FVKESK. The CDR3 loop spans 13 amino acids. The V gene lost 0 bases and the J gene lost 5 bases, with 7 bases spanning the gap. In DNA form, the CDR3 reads TGTGCCAGCAGCCAAGACCCTGCCGAGACCCAGTACTTC. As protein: CASSQDPAETQYF.

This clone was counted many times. The CDR3 DNA reads TGCGCCAGCAGCCAAGATGGCGGTTCAGCCCTCTTTCCCCTCCACTTT. This gives the protein CASSQDGGSALFPLHF. The chain links TRBV4-1 to TRBJ1-6; no reliable D call. Germline CDR1 reads MGHRA; CDR2 reads YSYEKL. The germline V and J ends were trimmed by 0 bases and 13 bases, with 19 bases remaining between them. There are 16 residues in the CDR3.

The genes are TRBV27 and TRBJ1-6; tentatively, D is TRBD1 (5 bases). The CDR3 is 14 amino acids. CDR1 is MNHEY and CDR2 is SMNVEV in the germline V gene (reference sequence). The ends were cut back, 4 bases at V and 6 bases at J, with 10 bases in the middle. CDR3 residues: CASSYGTANSPLHF. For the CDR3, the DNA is TGTGCCAGCAGTTACGGGACGGCTAATTCACCCCTCCACTTT.

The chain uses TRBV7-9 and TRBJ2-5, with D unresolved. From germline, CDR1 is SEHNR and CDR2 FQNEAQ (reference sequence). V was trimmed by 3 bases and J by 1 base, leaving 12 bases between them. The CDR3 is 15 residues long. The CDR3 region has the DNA TGTGCCAGCAGCTTCTACCAGGAGCTCCAAGAGACCCAGTACTTC. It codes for CASSFYQELQETQYF. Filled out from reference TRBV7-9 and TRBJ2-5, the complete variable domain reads DTGVSQNPRHKITKRGQNVTFRCDPISEHNRLYWYRQTLGQGPEFLTYFQNEAQLEKSRLLSDRFSAERPKGSFSTLEIQRTEQGDSAMYLCASSFYQELQETQYFGPGTRLLVL.

CDR3 in amino acids: CASGLENPYNEQFF. For the CDR3, the DNA is TGTGCTAGTGGTTTGGAGAATCCCTACAATGAGCAGTTCTTC. The chain carries TRBV12-5 and TRBJ2-1, with unresolved D. The CDR3 is 14 residues long. Trimming shortened V by 1 base and J by 2 bases, and 6 bases separated the two germline ends. Per germline, CDR1 LGHNT and CDR2 FRNRAP. The full variable domain, in which reference TRBV12-5 and TRBJ2-1 provide the parts outside the CDR3, is DARVTQTPRHKVTEMGQEVTMRCQPILGHNTVFWYRQTMMQGLELLAYFRNRAPLDDSGMPKDRFSAEMPDATLATLKIQPSEPRDSAVYFCASGLENPYNEQFFGPGTRLTVL.

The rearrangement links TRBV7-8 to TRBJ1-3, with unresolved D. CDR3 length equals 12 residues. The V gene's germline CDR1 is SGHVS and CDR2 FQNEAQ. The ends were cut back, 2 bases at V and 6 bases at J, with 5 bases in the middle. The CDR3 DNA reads TGTGCCAGCAGCTTAAGGGAAAACACCATATATTTT. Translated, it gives CASSLRENTIYF.

The CDR3 loop reads CASRAETGTEAFF. DNA for the CDR3: TGTGCCAGCAGGGCTGAGACAGGGACTGAAGCTTTCTTT. The V call is TRBV2, the J call TRBJ1-1, with 7 positions matching TRBD1. The germline gives CDR1 SNHLY, CDR2 FYNNEI. The CDR3 has 13 amino acids. J was trimmed by 5 bases and V by 6 bases; bases with no gene match: 6.

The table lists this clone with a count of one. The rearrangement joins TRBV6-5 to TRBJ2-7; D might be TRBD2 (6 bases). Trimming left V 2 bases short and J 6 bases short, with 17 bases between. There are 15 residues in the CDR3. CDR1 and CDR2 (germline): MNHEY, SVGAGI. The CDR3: CASSYGGTRLGEQYF. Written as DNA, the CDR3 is TGTGCCAGCAGTTACGGAGGGACCCGCTTAGGCGAGCAGTACTTC.

The CDR3: CASSYSYEQYF. The CDR3 nucleotides read TGTGCCAGCAGTTACAGTTACGAGCAGTACTTC. The V call is TRBV2, the J call TRBJ2-7, with unresolved D. This CDR3 has 11 amino acids. Looked up from germline, CDR1 is SNHLY and CDR2 is FYNNEI. Deletions cut 5 bases from V and 4 bases from J, with 6 bases between.

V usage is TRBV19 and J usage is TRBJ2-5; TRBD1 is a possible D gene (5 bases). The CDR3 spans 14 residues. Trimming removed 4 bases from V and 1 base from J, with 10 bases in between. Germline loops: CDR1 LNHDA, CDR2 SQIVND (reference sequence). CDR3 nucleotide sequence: TGTGCCAGTAGTACGCAGGGATTCCAAGAGACCCAGTACTTC. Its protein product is CASSTQGFQETQYF.

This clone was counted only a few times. The CDR3 reads CASSWRGPGMNTFVAFF. DNA for the CDR3: TGTGCCAGCAGCTGGAGGGGGCCGGGGATGAACACTTTCGTAGCTTTCTTT. The rearrangement joins TRBV5-4 to TRBJ1-1; 7 bases agree with TRBD1. V lost 3 bases, J lost 10 bases, and 21 bases stayed unmatched. CDR1 and CDR2 (germline): SGHNT, YYREEE (reference sequence). CDR3 size: 17 residues.

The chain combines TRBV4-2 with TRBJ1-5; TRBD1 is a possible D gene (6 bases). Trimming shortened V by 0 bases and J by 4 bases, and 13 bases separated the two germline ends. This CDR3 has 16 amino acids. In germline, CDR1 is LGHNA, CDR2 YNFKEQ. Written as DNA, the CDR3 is TGTGCCAGCAGCCAAGATTATCAGGGGCTTAATCAGCCCCAGCATTTT. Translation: CASSQDYQGLNQPQHF.

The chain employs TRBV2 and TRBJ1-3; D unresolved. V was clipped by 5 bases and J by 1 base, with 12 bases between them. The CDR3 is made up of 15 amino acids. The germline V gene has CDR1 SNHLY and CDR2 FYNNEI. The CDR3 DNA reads TGTGCCAGCAGTCCAACGCCTAATTCTGGAAACACCATATATTTT. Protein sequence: CASSPTPNSGNTIYF.

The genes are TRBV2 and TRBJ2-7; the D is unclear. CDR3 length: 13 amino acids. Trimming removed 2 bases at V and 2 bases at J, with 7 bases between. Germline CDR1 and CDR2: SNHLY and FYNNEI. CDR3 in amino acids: CASSEPVTYEQYF. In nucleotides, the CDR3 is TGTGCCAGCAGTGAACCGGTTACCTACGAGCAGTACTTC.

Here the CDR3 DNA reads TGTGCCAGCAGCGTAGCTTGGTCATACTCTGGAAACACCATATATTTT. Translated, it gives CASSVAWSYSGNTIYF. J is TRBJ1-3 and V is TRBV9; no reliable D call. V lost 0 bases, J lost 0 bases, and 10 bases lay in between. In germline, CDR1 is SGDLS, CDR2 YYNGEE. The CDR3 is 16 residues long.

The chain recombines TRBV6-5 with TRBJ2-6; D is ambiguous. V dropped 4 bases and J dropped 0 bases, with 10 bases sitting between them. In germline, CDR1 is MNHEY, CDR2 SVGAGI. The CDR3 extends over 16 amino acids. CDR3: CASSSGPGSGANVLTF. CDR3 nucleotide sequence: TGTGCCAGCAGTTCCGGGCCGGGCTCTGGGGCCAACGTCCTGACTTTC.

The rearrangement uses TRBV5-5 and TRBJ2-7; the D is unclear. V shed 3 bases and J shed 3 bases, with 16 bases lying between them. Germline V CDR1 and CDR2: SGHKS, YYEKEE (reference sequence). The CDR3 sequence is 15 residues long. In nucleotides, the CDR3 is TGTGCCAGCAGCTCACAAATAGGGCCGGGCTACGAGCAGTACTTC. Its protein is CASSSQIGPGYEQYF.

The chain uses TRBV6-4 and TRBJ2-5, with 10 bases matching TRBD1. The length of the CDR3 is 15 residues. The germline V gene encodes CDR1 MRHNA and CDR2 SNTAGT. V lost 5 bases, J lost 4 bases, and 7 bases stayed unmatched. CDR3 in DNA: TGTGCCAGCAGTCTCGGGACAGGGGTAAGAGAGACCCAGTACTTC. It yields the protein CASSLGTGVRETQYF.

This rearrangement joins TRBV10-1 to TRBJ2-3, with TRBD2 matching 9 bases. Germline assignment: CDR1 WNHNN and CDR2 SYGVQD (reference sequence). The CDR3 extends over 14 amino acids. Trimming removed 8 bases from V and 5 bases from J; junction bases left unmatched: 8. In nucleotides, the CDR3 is TGCGCCAGCCTTTCCGGGACTAGCCTAGATACGCAGTATTTT. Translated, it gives CASLSGTSLDTQYF.

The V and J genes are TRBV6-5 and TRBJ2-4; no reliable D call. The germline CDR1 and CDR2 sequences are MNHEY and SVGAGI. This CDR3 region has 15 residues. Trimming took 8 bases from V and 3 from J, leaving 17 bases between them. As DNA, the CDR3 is TGTGCCAGCCGGCCGGAAGGGATGGGCAAAAACATTCAGTACTTC. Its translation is CASRPEGMGKNIQYF.

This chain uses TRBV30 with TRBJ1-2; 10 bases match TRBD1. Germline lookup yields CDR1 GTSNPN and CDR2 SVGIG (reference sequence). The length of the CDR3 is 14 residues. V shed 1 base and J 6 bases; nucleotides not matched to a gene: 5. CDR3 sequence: CAWSALTGGNGYTF. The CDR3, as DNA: TGTGCCTGGAGTGCTTTGACAGGGGGCAATGGCTACACCTTC.

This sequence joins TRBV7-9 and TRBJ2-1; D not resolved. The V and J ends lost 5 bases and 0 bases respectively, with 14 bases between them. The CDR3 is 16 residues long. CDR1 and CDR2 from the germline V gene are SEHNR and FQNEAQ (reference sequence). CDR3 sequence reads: CASSPRERSSYNEQFF. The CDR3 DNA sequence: TGTGCCAGCAGCCCCCGTGAGAGGAGCTCCTACAATGAGCAGTTCTTC.

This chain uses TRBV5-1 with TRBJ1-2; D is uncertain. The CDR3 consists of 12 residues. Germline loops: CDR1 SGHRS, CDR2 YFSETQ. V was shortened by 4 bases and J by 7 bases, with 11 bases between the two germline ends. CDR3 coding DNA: TGCGCCAGCAGCGTTGGCGATGGTGGCTACACCTTC. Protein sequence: CASSVGDGGYTF.